Listed below are T cell receptor beta chains from one sample, sequenced in a study of cytomegalovirus exposure and HLA in healthy donors. Measured with immunoSEQ multiplex PCR; TCRdb has only the in-frame clones, and not every one. The data contain about 120,000 clones, 75% to 85% of them singletons. The sample taken for sequencing was PBMCs. The receptors originated from a man aged 30 to 39 in good health and CMV-seropositive. The CDR3 runs from the conserved cysteine through the conserved F or W. The D gene is left open where the match is weak. A clone size is listed for some rows: how often the clone was seen (once, few, many), or a class if it is expanded.

abundance	d_gene	v_gene	j_gene	CDR3aa	CDR3nt
.	.	TRBV20-1	TRBJ1-1	CSARPSAGGVF	TGCAGTGCTAGACCCTCGGCGGGCGGGGTCTTT
few	.	TRBV21-1	TRBJ1-5	CASSKLGQGCQPQHF	TGTGCCAGCAGCAAACTAGGACAGGGGTGTCAGCCCCAGCATTTT
.	.	TRBV5-1	TRBJ1-1	CASSLLDGGGTEAFF	TGCGCCAGCAGCTTGTTAGACGGGGGGGGAACTGAAGCTTTCTTT
.	.	TRBV6-5	TRBJ2-3	CASSTRVEGSDTQYF	TGTGCCAGCAGTACCCGGGTGGAGGGTTCAGATACGCAGTATTTT
.	TRBD1	TRBV7-8	TRBJ1-3	CASSPGGSGNTIYF	TGTGCCAGCAGTCCAGGGGGCTCCGGAAACACCATATATTTT
.	.	TRBV28	TRBJ1-2	CASSLYTASNYGYTF	TGTGCCAGCAGTTTATACACAGCAAGTAACTATGGCTACACCTTC
.	.	TRBV6-1	TRBJ1-2	CASSASDRLYGYTF	TGTGCCAGCAGTGCGTCAGACAGACTCTATGGCTACACCTTC
.	.	TRBV6-5	TRBJ1-6	CASTPGRSYNSPLHF	TGTGCCAGCACACCCGGTCGGTCCTATAATTCACCCCTCCACTTT
.	.	TRBV10-2	TRBJ2-3	CASNSGARTDTQYF	TGCGCCAGCAACTCAGGGGCACGCACAGATACGCAGTATTTT
.	.	TRBV11-2	TRBJ1-1	CASSLVYRDTEAFF	TGTGCCAGCAGCTTAGTCTACCGGGACACTGAAGCTTTCTTT
.	.	TRBV2	TRBJ1-2	CASSEFRDRGYTF	TGTGCCAGCAGTGAATTTCGAGACAGAGGCTACACCTTC
.	TRBD2	TRBV5-1	TRBJ2-7	CASRTQAGASPFYEQYF	TGCGCCAGCAGGACACAAGCGGGGGCCTCACCCTTCTACGAGCAGTACTTC
.	.	TRBV11-2	TRBJ1-2	CASSSTTNYGYTF	TGTGCCAGCAGCTCGACAACTAACTATGGCTACACCTTC
.	.	TRBV18	TRBJ1-6	CASSLLGQRADSPLHF	TGTGCCAGCTCACTATTAGGACAGCGCGCTGATTCACCCCTCCACTTT
.	.	TRBV7-3	TRBJ1-5	CASSLSGEGAQHF	TGTGCCAGCAGCTTGTCCGGAGAGGGAGCCCAGCATTTT
.	.	TRBV18	TRBJ2-3	CASSLLDTQYF	TGTGCCAGCTCACTTCTAGATACGCAGTATTTT
.	.	TRBV6-1	TRBJ2-7	CASTSGLWGEQYF	TGTGCCAGCACCTCAGGGTTGTGGGGTGAGCAGTACTTC
.	TRBD1	TRBV5-1	TRBJ2-5	CASSWGQGNRETQYF	TGCGCCAGCAGCTGGGGACAGGGGAATAGGGAGACCCAGTACTTC
.	.	TRBV5-1	TRBJ2-4	CASSFLEPTKNIQYF	TGCGCCAGCAGCTTTCTAGAACCGACCAAAAACATTCAGTACTTC
.	.	TRBV5-1	TRBJ2-5	CASSLGTNQETQYF	TGCGCCAGCAGCTTGGGTACAAACCAAGAGACCCAGTACTTC
once	.	TRBV4-1	TRBJ1-4	CASSQSQLATNEKLFF	TGCGCCAGCAGCCAATCACAGTTGGCAACTAATGAAAAACTGTTTTTT
.	TRBD2	TRBV5-8	TRBJ2-1	CASSFPGGLYNEQFF	TGTGCCAGCAGCTTCCCGGGGGGGTTATACAATGAGCAGTTCTTC
.	.	TRBV19	TRBJ1-1	CASSITVGGTEAFF	TGTGCCAGTAGTATCACGGTCGGAGGGACTGAAGCTTTCTTT
.	.	TRBV5-6	TRBJ2-7	CASSPVSGEQYF	TGTGCCAGCAGCCCCGTGTCGGGCGAGCAGTACTTC